This T cell receptor beta chain was identified in a study of coeliac disease. Study overall: Refractory coeliac disease type I meant no gluten-free diet response for over 12 months.

Clones were sequenced by immunoSEQ multiplex PCR, and TCRdb holds only the in-frame ones, with some missing. Of several thousand clones detected, around 70% appear once; the ten largest clones hold 7% to 9%. Study outcomes and limitations: Lower clonality than controls marked TRB and TRG repertoires from active celiac intraepithelial and lamina propria samples. Largely private TRB repertoires meant most sequences were sample-unique. Lamina propria and intraepithelial cell fractions may contain each other's cells.

Germline V gene data show CDR1 as LNHNV and CDR2 as YYDKDF (reference sequence). This CDR3 has 19 amino acids. Trimming took off 0 bases at V and 0 bases at J, with 18 bases between the two ends. Notes on this clone: The antigen remains undetermined.

The receptor was derived from a man aged 25 to 40 with celiac disease. Sequencing was done on a sample of intraepithelial lymphocytes from the gut. The rearrangement joins TRBV15 to TRBJ2-4, with D unclear. The CDR3 nucleotides are TGTGCCACCAGCAGAGATCCCGCCCAGACTCAACTAGCCAAAAACATTCAGTACTTC. Translation: CATSRDPAQTQLAKNIQYF.